Listed below are T cell receptor beta chains from one sample, sequenced in a study of blood T cell repertoires in COVID-19. TCRdb's copy holds only in-frame clones and misses some; the assay was immunoSEQ multiplex PCR. This table has fewer than 200,000 clones, 82% appearing once. The sequenced sample was peripheral blood. The receptor set was obtained from a woman in her 70s with acute or convalescent COVID-19. Both conserved end residues are part of each CDR3. D genes are given only for firm matches. Size tells how often a clone was seen (once, few, many) or the class of an expanded clone, and some rows leave it out.

clone_size: -
v_call: TRBV6-2/TRBV6-3
d_call: TRBD1
j_call: TRBJ1-1
cdr3_nt: TGTGCCAGCAGTGGGACAGGGAGGACTGAAGCTTTCTTT
cdr3_aa: CASSGTGRTEAFF

clone_size: -
v_call: TRBV11-2
d_call: TRBD1
j_call: TRBJ1-2
cdr3_nt: TGTGCCAGCAGCTCGGACAGGATAAGCTACACCTTC
cdr3_aa: CASSSDRISYTF

clone_size: -
v_call: TRBV7-3
d_call: -
j_call: TRBJ1-1
cdr3_nt: TGTGCCAGCAGCAAATTTCCCGGGAGGAACACTGAAGCTTTCTTT
cdr3_aa: CASSKFPGRNTEAFF

clone_size: few
v_call: TRBV18
d_call: -
j_call: TRBJ2-2
cdr3_nt: TGTGCCAGCTCATCTACGAACACCGGGGAGCTGTTTTTT
cdr3_aa: CASSSTNTGELFF

clone_size: -
v_call: TRBV28
d_call: TRBD1
j_call: TRBJ1-2
cdr3_nt: TGTGCCAGCAGCTCCCTCTTACAGGGGGCGTATGGCTACACCTTC
cdr3_aa: CASSSLLQGAYGYTF

clone_size: -
v_call: TRBV7-3
d_call: TRBD2
j_call: TRBJ2-3
cdr3_nt: TGTGCCAGCAGCTCCGGACTAGCGGGGGGCCCATTTACGCAGTATTTT
cdr3_aa: CASSSGLAGGPFTQYF

clone_size: -
v_call: TRBV30
d_call: -
j_call: TRBJ1-1
cdr3_nt: TGTGCCTGGAGTGTACACAGGGATGGCACTGAAGCTTTCTTT
cdr3_aa: CAWSVHRDGTEAFF

clone_size: -
v_call: TRBV24-1
d_call: TRBD1
j_call: TRBJ1-1
cdr3_nt: TGTGCCACCAGTGCCGGGCACAGGGGAAACACTGAAGCTTTCTTT
cdr3_aa: CATSAGHRGNTEAFF

clone_size: -
v_call: TRBV29-1
d_call: -
j_call: TRBJ2-5
cdr3_nt: TGCAGCGTTGAACACCCGGGGTCCCAAGAGACCCAGTACTTC
cdr3_aa: CSVEHPGSQETQYF

clone_size: -
v_call: TRBV6-5
d_call: TRBD1
j_call: TRBJ1-6
cdr3_nt: TGTGCCAGCAGGACCGGGACAGGGAATTCACCCCTCCACTTT
cdr3_aa: CASRTGTGNSPLHF

clone_size: -
v_call: TRBV5-6
d_call: TRBD2
j_call: TRBJ2-3
cdr3_nt: TGTGCCAGCAGCCCCATTTCAGCGGGGGGCTGGTCGACAGATACGCAGTATTTT
cdr3_aa: CASSPISAGGWSTDTQYF

clone_size: -
v_call: TRBV9
d_call: -
j_call: TRBJ2-1
cdr3_nt: TGTGCCAGCAGCGGGGACACTCGCAATGAGCAGTTCTTC
cdr3_aa: CASSGDTRNEQFF

clone_size: -
v_call: TRBV7-3
d_call: -
j_call: TRBJ1-1
cdr3_nt: TGTGCCAGCAGCTTAATAGGAGGGAGTAACACTGAAGCTTTCTTT
cdr3_aa: CASSLIGGSNTEAFF

clone_size: few
v_call: TRBV19
d_call: -
j_call: TRBJ1-5
cdr3_nt: TGTGCCAGTATCCCTCCTGGAAAAACGGGTCAGCCCCAGCATTTT
cdr3_aa: CASIPPGKTGQPQHF

clone_size: -
v_call: TRBV11-2
d_call: -
j_call: TRBJ2-5
cdr3_nt: TGTGCCAGCAGCGGGGGGGCCCGAGAGACCCAGTACTTC
cdr3_aa: CASSGGARETQYF

clone_size: -
v_call: TRBV6-6
d_call: TRBD1
j_call: TRBJ1-1
cdr3_nt: TGTGCCAGCAGTTATGGGCCGACAGGGACGAACACTGAAGCTTTCTTT
cdr3_aa: CASSYGPTGTNTEAFF

clone_size: -
v_call: TRBV27
d_call: TRBD1
j_call: TRBJ1-2
cdr3_nt: TGTGCCAGCAGACCGGGACAGGGGGGATTTTATGGCTACACCTTC
cdr3_aa: CASRPGQGGFYGYTF

clone_size: few
v_call: TRBV18
d_call: TRBD2
j_call: TRBJ2-1
cdr3_nt: TGTGCCAGCTCACCAAGCTTCGGACTAGCGGGAGAGTACTCCTACAATGAGCAGTTCTTC
cdr3_aa: CASSPSFGLAGEYSYNEQFF

clone_size: -
v_call: TRBV11-3
d_call: -
j_call: TRBJ1-2
cdr3_nt: TGTGCCAGCAGCTTAGACCCACCCGCACGACTAGCGCCCTATGGCTACACCTTC
cdr3_aa: CASSLDPPARLAPYGYTF

clone_size: -
v_call: TRBV2
d_call: -
j_call: TRBJ2-5
cdr3_nt: TGTGCCAGCAGTGGAGCAAGAGCTGAGACCCAGTACTTC
cdr3_aa: CASSGARAETQYF